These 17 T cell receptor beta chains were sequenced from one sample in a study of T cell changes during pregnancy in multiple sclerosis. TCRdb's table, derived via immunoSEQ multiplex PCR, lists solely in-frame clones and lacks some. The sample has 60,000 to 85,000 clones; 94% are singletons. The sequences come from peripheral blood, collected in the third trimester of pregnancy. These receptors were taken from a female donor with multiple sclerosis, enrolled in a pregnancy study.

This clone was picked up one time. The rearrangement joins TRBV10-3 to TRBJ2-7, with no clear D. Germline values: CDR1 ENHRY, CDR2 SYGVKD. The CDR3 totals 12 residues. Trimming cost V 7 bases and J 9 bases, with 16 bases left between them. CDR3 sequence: CAIKDRIRGQYF. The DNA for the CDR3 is TGTGCCATCAAAGATCGAATCCGAGGGCAGTACTTC.

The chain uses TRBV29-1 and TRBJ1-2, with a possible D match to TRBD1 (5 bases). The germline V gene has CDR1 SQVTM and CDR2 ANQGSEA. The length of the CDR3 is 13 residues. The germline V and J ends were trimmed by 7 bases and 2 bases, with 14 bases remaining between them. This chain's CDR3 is CSGSGLGNYGYTF. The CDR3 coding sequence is TGCAGCGGATCAGGGTTGGGGAACTATGGCTACACCTTC.

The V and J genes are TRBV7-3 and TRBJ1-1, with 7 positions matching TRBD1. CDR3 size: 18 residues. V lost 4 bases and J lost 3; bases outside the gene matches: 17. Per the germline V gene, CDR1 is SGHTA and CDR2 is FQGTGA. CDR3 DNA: TGTGCCAGCAGCTCCAGGAACCCGGGACCGCAGGGGGACACTGAAGCTTTCTTT. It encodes CASSSRNPGPQGDTEAFF.

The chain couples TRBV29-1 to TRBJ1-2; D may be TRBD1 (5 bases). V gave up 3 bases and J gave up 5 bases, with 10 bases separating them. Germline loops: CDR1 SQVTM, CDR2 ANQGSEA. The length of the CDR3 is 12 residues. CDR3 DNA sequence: TGCAGCGTTGAGGGGCAGCGATATGGCTACACCTTC. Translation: CSVEGQRYGYTF. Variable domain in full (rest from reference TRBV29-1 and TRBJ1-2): SAVISQKPSRDICQRGTSLTIQCQVDSQVTMMFWYRQQPGQSLTLIATANQGSEATYESGFVIDKFPISRPNLTFSTLTVSNMSPEDSSIYLCSVEGQRYGYTFGSGTRLTVV.

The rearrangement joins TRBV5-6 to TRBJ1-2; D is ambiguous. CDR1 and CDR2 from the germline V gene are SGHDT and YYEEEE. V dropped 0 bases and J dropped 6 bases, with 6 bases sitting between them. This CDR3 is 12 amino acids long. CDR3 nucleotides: TGTGCCAGCAGCTTGGCCAGTCATGGCTACACCTTC. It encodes CASSLASHGYTF.

CDR3 sequence: CASSERPTASFTDTQYF. The CDR3 nucleotides read TGTGCCAGCAGTGAGCGCCCGACAGCTTCCTTCACAGATACGCAGTATTTT. The chain couples TRBV25-1 to TRBJ2-3, with D tentatively TRBD1 (5 bases). With 3 bases removed from V and 2 bases from J, the gap between germline ends came to 18 bases. Germline CDR1 reads MGHDK; CDR2 reads SYGVNS. This CDR3 region has 17 residues.

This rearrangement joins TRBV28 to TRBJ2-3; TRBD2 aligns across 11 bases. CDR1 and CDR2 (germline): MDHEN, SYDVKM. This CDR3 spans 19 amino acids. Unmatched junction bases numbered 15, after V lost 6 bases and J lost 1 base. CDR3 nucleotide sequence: TGTGCCAGCAGGACAGGGACTTCTAGCGGGGGGCCCCGCACAGATACGCAGTATTTT. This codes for CASRTGTSSGGPRTDTQYF.

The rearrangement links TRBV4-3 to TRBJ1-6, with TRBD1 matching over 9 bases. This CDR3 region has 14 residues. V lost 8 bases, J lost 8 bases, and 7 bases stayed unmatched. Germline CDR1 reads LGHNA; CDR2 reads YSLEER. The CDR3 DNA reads TGCGCCAGCGGCCGGACAGGGGATTATTCACCCCTCCACTTT. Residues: CASGRTGDYSPLHF.

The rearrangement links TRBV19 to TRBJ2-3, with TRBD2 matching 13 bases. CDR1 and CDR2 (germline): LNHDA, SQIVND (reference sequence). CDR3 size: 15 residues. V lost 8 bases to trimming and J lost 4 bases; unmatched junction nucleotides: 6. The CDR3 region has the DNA TGTGCCAGTTCGACTAGCGGGGGGACCTCAGATACGCAGTATTTT. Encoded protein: CASSTSGGTSDTQYF.

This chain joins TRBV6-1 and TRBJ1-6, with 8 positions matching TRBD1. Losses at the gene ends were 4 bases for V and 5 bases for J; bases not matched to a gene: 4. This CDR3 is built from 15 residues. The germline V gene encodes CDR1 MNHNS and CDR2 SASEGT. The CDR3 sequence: CASSARTGNNSPLHF. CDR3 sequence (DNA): TGTGCCAGCAGTGCCCGGACAGGGAATAATTCACCCCTCCACTTT.

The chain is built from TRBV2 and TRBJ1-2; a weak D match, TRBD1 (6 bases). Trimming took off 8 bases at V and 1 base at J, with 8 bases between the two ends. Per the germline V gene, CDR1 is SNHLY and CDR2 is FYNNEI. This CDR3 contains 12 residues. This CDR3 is CASSDSNYGYTF. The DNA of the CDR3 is TGTGCCAGCTCGGACAGTAACTATGGCTACACCTTC. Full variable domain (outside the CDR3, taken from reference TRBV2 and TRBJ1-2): EPEVTQTPSHQVTQMGQEVILRCVPISNHLYFYWYRQILGQKVEFLVSFYNNEISEKSEIFDDQFSVERPDGSNFTLKIRSTKLEDSAMYFCASSDSNYGYTFGSGTRLTVV.

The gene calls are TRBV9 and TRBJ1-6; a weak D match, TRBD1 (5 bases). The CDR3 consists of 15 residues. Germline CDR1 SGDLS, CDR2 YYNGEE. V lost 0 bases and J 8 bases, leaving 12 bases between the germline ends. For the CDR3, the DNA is TGTGCCAGCAGCGTAGGTGGGGGGTTCGATTCACCCCTCCACTTT. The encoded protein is CASSVGGGFDSPLHF.

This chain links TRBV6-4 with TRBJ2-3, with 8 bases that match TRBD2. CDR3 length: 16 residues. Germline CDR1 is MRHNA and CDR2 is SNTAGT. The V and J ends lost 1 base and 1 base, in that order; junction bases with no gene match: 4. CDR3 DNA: TGTGCCAGCAGTGACTTGAGCGGGGGCGGCACAGATACGCAGTATTTT. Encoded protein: CASSDLSGGGTDTQYF.

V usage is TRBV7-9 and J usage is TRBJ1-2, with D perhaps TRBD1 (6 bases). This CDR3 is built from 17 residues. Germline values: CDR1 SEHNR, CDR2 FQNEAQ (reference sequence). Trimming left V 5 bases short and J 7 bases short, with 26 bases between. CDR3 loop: CASSPSTYGGRVSGYTF. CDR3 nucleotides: TGTGCCAGCAGCCCCTCGACCTACGGGGGGCGAGTGAGTGGCTACACCTTC.

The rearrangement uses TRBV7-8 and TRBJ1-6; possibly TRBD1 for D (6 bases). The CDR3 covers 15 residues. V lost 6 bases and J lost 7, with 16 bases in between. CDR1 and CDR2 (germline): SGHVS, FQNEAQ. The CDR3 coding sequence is TGTGCCAGCAGGGTCGGGGAAGGGGGAAATTCACCCCTCCACTTT. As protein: CASRVGEGGNSPLHF.

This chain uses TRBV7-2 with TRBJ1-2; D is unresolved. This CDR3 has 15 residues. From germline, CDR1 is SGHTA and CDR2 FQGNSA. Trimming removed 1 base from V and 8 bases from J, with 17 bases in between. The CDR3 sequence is CASSLGPAVGDGYTF. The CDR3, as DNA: TGTGCCAGCAGCTTAGGTCCAGCCGTCGGAGACGGCTACACCTTC. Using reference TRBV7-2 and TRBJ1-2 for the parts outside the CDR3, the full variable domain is GAGVSQSPSNKVTEKGKDVELRCDPISGHTALYWYRQSLGQGLEFLIYFQGNSAPDKSGLPSDRFSAERTGGSVSTLTIQRTQQEDSAVYLCASSLGPAVGDGYTFGSGTRLTVV.

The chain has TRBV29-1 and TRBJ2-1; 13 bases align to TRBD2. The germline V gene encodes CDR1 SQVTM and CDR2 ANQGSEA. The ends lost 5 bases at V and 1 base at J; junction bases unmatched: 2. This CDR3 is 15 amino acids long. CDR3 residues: CSVTSGGGSYNEQFF. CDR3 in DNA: TGCAGCGTTACTAGCGGGGGGGGTTCCTACAATGAGCAGTTCTTC.